The 2 T cell receptor beta chains below all came from one sample that was sequenced in a study of spatial heterogeneity in lung cancer. The study, taken as a whole, reports: The study found that expanded intratumoral alpha and beta TCR counts tracked tumor mutation counts.

The time point: sample taken at primary tumor resection. No antigen is known for these receptors. One entry per CDR3 protein, called by TCRdb with MiXCR from the 5' RACE reads. The sample records fewer than 9,000 distinct CDR3 sequences, about 7% being singletons. The source material was lung tumor tissue, sampled at surgery. The receptors were sampled from a female donor with early-stage non-small cell lung cancer.

In its sample, this clonotype ranks as medium-sized (0.01 to 0.1%). The chain has TRBV5-1 and TRBJ2-7, with D possibly TRBD1 on 6 matching bases. V was pared by 0 bases and J by 3 bases, with 16 bases between. The length of the CDR3 is 16 residues. Germline CDR1 reads SGHRS; CDR2 reads YFSETQ. As DNA, the CDR3 is TGCGCCAGCAGCTTGGAAGTGACAGGCGCTTTCTACGAGCAGTACTTC. Protein sequence: CASSLEVTGAFYEQYF.

This clonotype was found many times. The CDR3 reads CASTAAPTDTQYF. The CDR3, as DNA: TGTGCCAGCACCGCAGCCCCGACAGATACGCAGTATTTT. This chain uses TRBV2 with TRBJ2-3; the D is unclear. Germline V gene lookup returns CDR1 SNHLY and CDR2 FYNNEI. Trimming shortened V by 7 bases and J by 3 bases, and 11 bases separated the two germline ends. The CDR3 totals 13 residues.